These T cell receptor beta chains were read from a single sample in a study of CD8 T cells in ankylosing spondylitis. TCRdb used MiXCR to reprocess the 5' RACE reads, holding one entry per CDR3 protein. This sample has about 39,000 distinct CDR3 sequences, with about a tenth found just once. Specimen: blood, either unsorted or a sorted T cell fraction (not recorded which). The receptors here all came from a male donor with ankylosing spondylitis or in good health (not recorded which). CDR3s include the opening cysteine and the closing phenylalanine or tryptophan. The D gene is left open where the match is weak. Only some rows state a clone size, as once, few, many or a class for expanded clones.

CDR3: CASSRDRPYNEQFF
DNA: TGTGCCAGCAGTCGGGACAGGCCCTACAATGAGCAGTTCTTC
size: many
V: TRBV27
D: TRBD1
J: TRBJ2-1

CDR3: CSAPTGLGNSPLHF
DNA: TGCAGTGCACCGACGGGCCTTGGGAATTCACCCCTCCACTTT
size: many
V: TRBV20-1
D: .
J: TRBJ1-6

CDR3: CASSFTSSYEQYF
DNA: TGTGCCAGCAGTTTTACATCTTCCTACGAGCAGTACTTC
size: many
V: TRBV27
D: .
J: TRBJ2-7

CDR3: CSVEVGTDTQYF
DNA: TGCAGCGTTGAAGTAGGAACAGATACGCAGTATTTT
size: many
V: TRBV29-1
D: .
J: TRBJ2-3

CDR3: CASSQAGSGRPLEQYF
DNA: TGTGCCAGCAGCCAAGCGGGTAGCGGGAGGCCCCTCGAGCAGTACTTC
size: many
V: TRBV3-1
D: TRBD2
J: TRBJ2-7

CDR3: CASSIYRDRGYNEQFF
DNA: TGTGCCAGCAGTATCTACCGGGACAGGGGATACAATGAGCAGTTCTTC
size: many
V: TRBV27
D: TRBD1
J: TRBJ2-1

CDR3: CASSLGGGTVNEQFF
DNA: TGCGCCAGCAGCTTGGGGGGGGGGACAGTCAATGAGCAGTTCTTC
size: many
V: TRBV5-1
D: .
J: TRBJ2-1

CDR3: CASTGLADNEQFF
DNA: TGTGCCAGCACGGGACTAGCGGACAATGAGCAGTTCTTC
size: medium-sized
V: TRBV2
D: TRBD2
J: TRBJ2-1

CDR3: CASSSGGRKRLHF
DNA: TGTGCCAGCAGTTCAGGGGGGAGGAAACGCCTCCACTTT
size: many
V: TRBV27
D: TRBD1
J: TRBJ1-6

CDR3: CASSFRTSAFGSTQYF
DNA: TGTGCCAGCAGCTTTAGGACTAGCGCCTTTGGTTCGACCCAGTACTTC
size: many
V: TRBV5-6
D: TRBD2
J: TRBJ2-5

CDR3: CASSLTVSTYGYTF
DNA: TGTGCCAGCAGTTTAACAGTTAGCACCTATGGCTACACCTTC
size: many
V: TRBV12-3/TRBV12-4
D: .
J: TRBJ1-2

CDR3: CASSPGPGLKQETQYF
DNA: TGTGCCAGCAGCCCCGGCCCGGGACTAAAACAAGAGACCCAGTACTTC
size: many
V: TRBV5-5
D: TRBD2
J: TRBJ2-5

CDR3: CSARDFGAYTDTQYF
DNA: TGCAGTGCTAGAGATTTTGGGGCCTACACAGATACGCAGTATTTT
size: many
V: TRBV20-1
D: .
J: TRBJ2-3

CDR3: CASSFFGAEAFF
DNA: TGTGCCAGCAGTTTTTTTGGGGCTGAAGCTTTCTTT
size: few
V: TRBV12-3/TRBV12-4
D: .
J: TRBJ1-1

CDR3: CASSRNTGTVYSYEQYF
DNA: TGTGCCAGCAGCCGTAACACCGGGACAGTTTACTCCTACGAGCAGTACTTC
size: many
V: TRBV27
D: TRBD1
J: TRBJ2-7

CDR3: CATSESTSMVTNEQFF
DNA: TGTGCCACCAGTGAGTCTACTAGTATGGTTACCAATGAGCAGTTCTTC
size: many
V: TRBV24-1
D: .
J: TRBJ2-1

CDR3: CSARERGARVYGYTF
DNA: TGCAGTGCTAGAGAAAGGGGGGCGCGGGTCTATGGCTACACCTTC
size: few
V: TRBV20-1
D: .
J: TRBJ1-2

CDR3: CAISESSSTGELFF
DNA: TGTGCCATCAGTGAGTCCTCCAGCACCGGGGAGCTGTTTTTT
size: many
V: TRBV10-3
D: .
J: TRBJ2-2

CDR3: CASSYMTGAYEQYF
DNA: TGTGCCAGCAGCTATATGACAGGGGCCTACGAGCAGTACTTC
size: many
V: TRBV5-6
D: TRBD1
J: TRBJ2-7

CDR3: CASSKGGPIPQHF
DNA: TGTGCCAGCAGCAAAGGGGGCCCTATCCCCCAGCATTTT
size: many
V: TRBV6-2/TRBV6-3
D: TRBD1
J: TRBJ1-5

CDR3: CASSLLAGGYNEQFF
DNA: TGCGCCAGCAGCTTACTAGCGGGAGGGTACAATGAGCAGTTCTTC
size: medium-sized
V: TRBV5-1
D: TRBD2
J: TRBJ2-1

CDR3: CASSKANTRLTENNEKLFF
DNA: TGTGCCAGCAGCAAAGCGAACACCCGCCTGACGGAGAATAATGAAAAACTGTTTTTT
size: many
V: TRBV21-1
D: .
J: TRBJ1-4

CDR3: CASSSTGGFDYEQYF
DNA: TGTGCCAGCAGCTCCACAGGGGGCTTCGACTACGAGCAGTACTTC
size: many
V: TRBV7-9
D: TRBD1
J: TRBJ2-7

CDR3: CSARDRFSNQPQHF
DNA: TGCAGTGCTAGAGATAGATTTAGCAATCAGCCCCAGCATTTT
size: many
V: TRBV20-1
D: .
J: TRBJ1-5

CDR3: CSARDLEANEQFF
DNA: TGCAGTGCTAGAGATCTAGAAGCCAATGAGCAGTTCTTC
size: .
V: TRBV20-1
D: .
J: TRBJ2-1

CDR3: CASSYDRDRDTQYF
DNA: TGTGCCAGCAGTTACGACCGGGACAGAGATACGCAGTATTTT
size: many
V: TRBV6-5
D: TRBD1
J: TRBJ2-3

CDR3: CASSQTETQYF
DNA: TGCGCCAGCAGCCAAACGGAGACCCAGTACTTC
size: many
V: TRBV4-1
D: .
J: TRBJ2-5

CDR3: CASSLTGTGSYEQYF
DNA: TGTGCCAGCAGCTTGACCGGGACAGGCTCCTACGAGCAGTACTTC
size: few
V: TRBV5-4
D: TRBD1
J: TRBJ2-7

CDR3: CASRSDSVFSPLHF
DNA: TGTGCCAGCAGGAGTGACAGTGTGTTCTCACCCCTCCACTTT
size: many
V: TRBV9
D: .
J: TRBJ1-6

CDR3: CSVGDIPTNYGYTF
DNA: TGCAGCGTTGGCGACATTCCTACTAACTATGGCTACACCTTC
size: many
V: TRBV29-1
D: .
J: TRBJ1-2

CDR3: CASSTREIGTDTQYF
DNA: TGTGCCAGCAGCACGCGGGAGATCGGCACAGATACGCAGTATTTT
size: many
V: TRBV11-1
D: TRBD2
J: TRBJ2-3

CDR3: CASSTRGSSGANVLTF
DNA: TGTGCCAGTAGTACGAGGGGATCCTCTGGGGCCAACGTCCTGACTTTC
size: many
V: TRBV19
D: .
J: TRBJ2-6

CDR3: CASSLAQDWTSGTYNEQFF
DNA: TGTGCCAGCAGCTTAGCGCAGGATTGGACTAGCGGAACCTACAATGAGCAGTTCTTC
size: many
V: TRBV11-1
D: TRBD2
J: TRBJ2-1

CDR3: CAILALGYTF
DNA: TGTGCCATCCTGGCCCTTGGCTACACCTTC
size: .
V: TRBV28
D: .
J: TRBJ1-2

CDR3: CASSQDLAGVMTQYF
DNA: TGTGCCAGCAGCCAAGATCTAGCGGGAGTGATGACGCAGTATTTT
size: many
V: TRBV4-2
D: TRBD2
J: TRBJ2-3

CDR3: CASSYTAGTGELFF
DNA: TGTGCCAGCAGCTACACCGCAGGGACCGGGGAGCTGTTTTTT
size: many
V: TRBV6-2/TRBV6-3
D: .
J: TRBJ2-2

CDR3: CASSEPGQSYEQYF
DNA: TGTGCCAGCAGCGAGCCGGGACAGTCCTACGAGCAGTACTTC
size: many
V: TRBV5-6
D: TRBD1
J: TRBJ2-7

CDR3: CSARESIQDSNQPQHF
DNA: TGCAGTGCTAGAGAAAGTATACAGGATAGCAATCAGCCCCAGCATTTT
size: many
V: TRBV20-1
D: .
J: TRBJ1-5

CDR3: CASSHSGGLNQPQHF
DNA: TGTGCCAGCAGCCATTCAGGGGGACTCAATCAGCCCCAGCATTTT
size: many
V: TRBV3-1
D: TRBD1
J: TRBJ1-5

CDR3: CASSSRPGQENTGELFF
DNA: TGTGCCAGCAGCTCGAGACCGGGACAGGAGAACACCGGGGAGCTGTTTTTT
size: many
V: TRBV7-9
D: TRBD1
J: TRBJ2-2

CDR3: CASSQPGRDNEQFF
DNA: TGTGCCAGCAGCCAACCGGGACGGGACAATGAGCAGTTCTTC
size: many
V: TRBV4-2
D: .
J: TRBJ2-1

CDR3: CASSQTGKTEAFF
DNA: TGTGCCAGCAGCCAGACAGGGAAGACTGAAGCTTTCTTT
size: .
V: TRBV7-3
D: TRBD1
J: TRBJ1-1

CDR3: CASRSGVAQINNEQFF
DNA: TGTGCCAGCAGGTCCGGAGTGGCCCAGATTAACAATGAGCAGTTCTTC
size: many
V: TRBV12-3/TRBV12-4
D: .
J: TRBJ2-1

CDR3: CASSQDLTSGSTGELFF
DNA: TGCGCCAGCAGCCAAGATCTAACTAGTGGCAGCACCGGGGAGCTGTTTTTT
size: many
V: TRBV4-1
D: .
J: TRBJ2-2

CDR3: CSVTGSADTQYF
DNA: TGCAGCGTTACAGGGTCCGCAGATACGCAGTATTTT
size: many
V: TRBV29-1
D: .
J: TRBJ2-3

CDR3: CAISESGGSSYNEQFF
DNA: TGTGCCATCAGTGAGTCGGGCGGAAGCTCCTACAATGAGCAGTTCTTC
size: many
V: TRBV10-3
D: .
J: TRBJ2-1

CDR3: CASSLVLEGDEQYF
DNA: TGTGCCAGCAGCTTAGTCCTCGAGGGCGACGAGCAGTACTTC
size: many
V: TRBV7-6
D: .
J: TRBJ2-7

CDR3: CASSLGTRSYEQYF
DNA: TGTGCCAGCAGCTTAGGTACTAGGTCCTACGAGCAGTACTTC
size: many
V: TRBV7-6
D: .
J: TRBJ2-7

CDR3: CATSRDRAGGNQPQHF
DNA: TGTGCCACCAGCAGAGATCGGGCAGGGGGCAATCAGCCCCAGCATTTT
size: many
V: TRBV15
D: .
J: TRBJ1-5

CDR3: CSVLAGLGETQYF
DNA: TGCAGTGTTCTAGCGGGCCTCGGTGAGACCCAGTACTTC
size: many
V: TRBV20-1
D: TRBD2
J: TRBJ2-5

CDR3: CASSYYQGMTEAFF
DNA: TGTGCCAGCAGCTATTACCAGGGAATGACTGAAGCTTTCTTT
size: .
V: TRBV11-2
D: .
J: TRBJ1-1